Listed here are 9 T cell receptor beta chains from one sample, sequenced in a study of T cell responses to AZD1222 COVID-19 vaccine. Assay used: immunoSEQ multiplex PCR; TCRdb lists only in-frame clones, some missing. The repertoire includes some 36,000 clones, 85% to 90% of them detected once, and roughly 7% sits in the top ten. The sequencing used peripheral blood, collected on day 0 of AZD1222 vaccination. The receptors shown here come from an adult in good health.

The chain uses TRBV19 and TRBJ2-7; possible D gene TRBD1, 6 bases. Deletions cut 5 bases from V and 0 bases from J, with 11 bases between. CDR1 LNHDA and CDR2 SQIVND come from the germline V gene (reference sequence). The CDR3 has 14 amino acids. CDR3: CASSARTASYEQYF. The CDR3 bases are TGTGCCAGTAGTGCAAGGACAGCCTCCTACGAGCAGTACTTC.

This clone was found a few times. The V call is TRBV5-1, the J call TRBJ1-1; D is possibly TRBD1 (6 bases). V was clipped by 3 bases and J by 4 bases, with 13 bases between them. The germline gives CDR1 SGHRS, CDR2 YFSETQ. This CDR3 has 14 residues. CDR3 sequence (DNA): TGCGCCAGCAGCTCGGAGGGGGTCGGCACTGAAGCTTTCTTT. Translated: CASSSEGVGTEAFF.

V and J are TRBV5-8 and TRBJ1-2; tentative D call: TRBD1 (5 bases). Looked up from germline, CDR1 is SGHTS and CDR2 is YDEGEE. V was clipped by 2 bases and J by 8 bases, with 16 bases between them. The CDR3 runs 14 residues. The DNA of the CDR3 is TGTGCCAGCAGCTTCGAGCGGCCGAGGGGAGGCTACACCTTC. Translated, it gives CASSFERPRGGYTF.

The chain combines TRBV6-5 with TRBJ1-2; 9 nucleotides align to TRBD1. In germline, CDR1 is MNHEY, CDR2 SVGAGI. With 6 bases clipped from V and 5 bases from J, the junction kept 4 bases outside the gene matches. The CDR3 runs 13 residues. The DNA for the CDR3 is TGTGCCAGCAGGCCCGGGACAGGGTATGGCTACACCTTC. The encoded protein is CASRPGTGYGYTF.

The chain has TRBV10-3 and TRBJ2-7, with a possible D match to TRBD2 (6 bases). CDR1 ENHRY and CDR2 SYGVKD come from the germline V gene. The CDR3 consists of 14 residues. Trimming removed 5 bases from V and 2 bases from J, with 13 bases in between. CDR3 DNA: TGTGCCATCAGTTCCGGACGGACTACCTACGAGCAGTACTTC. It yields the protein CAISSGRTTYEQYF.

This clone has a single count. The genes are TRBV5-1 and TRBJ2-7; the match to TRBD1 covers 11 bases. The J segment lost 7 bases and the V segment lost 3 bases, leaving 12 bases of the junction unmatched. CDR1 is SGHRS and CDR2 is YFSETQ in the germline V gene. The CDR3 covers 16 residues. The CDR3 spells CASSSARRTGGQEQYF. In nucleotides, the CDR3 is TGCGCCAGCAGCTCGGCCCGACGGACAGGGGGCCAAGAGCAGTACTTC.

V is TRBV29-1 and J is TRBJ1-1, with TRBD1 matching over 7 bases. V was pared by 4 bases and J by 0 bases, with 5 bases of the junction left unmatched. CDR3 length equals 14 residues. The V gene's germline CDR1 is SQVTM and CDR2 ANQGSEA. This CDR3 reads CSVGSQGVNTEAFF. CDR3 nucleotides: TGCAGCGTTGGATCCCAGGGGGTGAACACTGAAGCTTTCTTT.

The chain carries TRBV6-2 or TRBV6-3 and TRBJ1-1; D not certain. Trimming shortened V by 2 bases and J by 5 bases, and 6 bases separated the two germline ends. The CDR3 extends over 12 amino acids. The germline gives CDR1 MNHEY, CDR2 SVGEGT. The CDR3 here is CASSYGRTEAFF. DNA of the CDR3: TGTGCCAGCAGTTACGGGAGAACTGAAGCTTTCTTT.

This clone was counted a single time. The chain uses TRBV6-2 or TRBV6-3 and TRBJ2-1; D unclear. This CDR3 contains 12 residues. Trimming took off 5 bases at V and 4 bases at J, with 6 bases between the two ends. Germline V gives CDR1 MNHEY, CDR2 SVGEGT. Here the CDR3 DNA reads TGTGCCAGCAGTAATACGTACAATGAGCAGTTCTTC. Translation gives CASSNTYNEQFF.